These 20 T cell receptor beta chains were sequenced from one sample in a study of PD-L1 blockade in urothelial cancer. The method was immunoSEQ multiplex PCR; TCRdb's version includes in-frame clones alone and lacks a portion of them. Of around 43,000 clones in the sample, 70% to 90% were seen once. Specified time point: pretreatment peripheral blood. Material: PBMCs, obtained around atezolizumab (anti-PD-L1) treatment. Source of these receptors: a donor at least 40 years old with urothelial cancer.

The chain couples TRBV6-4 to TRBJ2-1; TRBD2 agrees at 9 bases. V dropped 2 bases and J dropped 9; count of bases not matched to a gene: 5. Germline loops: CDR1 MRHNA, CDR2 SNTAGT. The CDR3 consists of 14 residues. The CDR3 coding sequence is TGTGCCAGCAGTGACAGCGGGAGGTCTAGTGAGCAGTTCTTC. The encoded protein is CASSDSGRSSEQFF.

This chain links TRBV6-1 with TRBJ1-5; no clear D. V was shortened by 4 bases and J by 2 bases, with 15 bases between the two germline ends. The CDR3 runs to 16 residues. Germline CDR1 is MNHNS and CDR2 is SASEGT. In DNA, the CDR3 is TGTGCCAGCAGTGCCCCTGTCCGGGGTCGCAATCAGCCCCAGCATTTT. It yields the protein CASSAPVRGRNQPQHF.

The chain carries TRBV6-5 and TRBJ1-1, with a weak D call TRBD1 (5 bases). The CDR3 spans 14 residues. The V gene's germline CDR1 is MNHEY and CDR2 SVGAGI. V was pared by 2 bases and J by 1 base, with 8 bases between. In DNA form, the CDR3 reads TGTGCCAGCAGTTACCGGGGGGGGAACACTGAAGCTTTCTTT. This codes for CASSYRGGNTEAFF.

The chain uses TRBV11-2 and TRBJ1-2, with D perhaps TRBD1 (5 bases). Germline V gene sequence: CDR1 SGHAT, CDR2 FQNNGV. Deletions cut 3 bases from V and 0 bases from J, with 8 bases between. The CDR3 spans 14 residues. The CDR3 coding sequence is TGTGCCAGCAGCTTGGGGGGAACTAACTATGGCTACACCTTC. Translation gives CASSLGGTNYGYTF.

The V and J genes are TRBV5-1 and TRBJ1-2; 12 bases map to TRBD1. V shed 0 bases and J 7 bases; nucleotides not matched to a gene: 4. CDR3 length: 15 residues. Germline V gene data show CDR1 as SGHRS and CDR2 as YFSETQ. The CDR3 reads CASSLVGQGAVGYTF. The CDR3, as DNA: TGCGCCAGCAGCTTGGTGGGACAGGGGGCCGTTGGCTACACCTTC. Full variable domain (rest looked up from reference TRBV5-1 and TRBJ1-2): KAGVTQTPRYLIKTRGQQVTLSCSPISGHRSVSWYQQTPGQGLQFLFEYFSETQRNKGNFPGRFSGRQFSNSRSEMNVSTLELGDSALYLCASSLVGQGAVGYTFGSGTRLTVV.

The rearrangement joins TRBV7-9 to TRBJ2-7; 7 bases are shared with TRBD2. Germline values: CDR1 SEHNR, CDR2 FQNEAQ (reference sequence). This CDR3 is built from 14 residues. Trimming cost V 5 bases and J 2 bases; bases outside gene matches: 6. CDR3 in DNA: TGTGCCAGCAGCCCACCGGGGGGACCCTACGAGCAGTACTTC. Protein sequence: CASSPPGGPYEQYF.

The chain has TRBV27 and TRBJ2-6, with no clear D. The CDR3 is 16 residues long. Trimming removed 5 bases at V and 0 bases at J, with 11 bases between. Germline assignment: CDR1 MNHEY and CDR2 SMNVEV (reference sequence). The CDR3 loop reads CASSTQQTSGANVLTF. CDR3 DNA sequence: TGTGCCAGCAGTACACAACAGACCTCTGGGGCCAACGTCCTGACTTTC.

The chain employs TRBV7-9 and TRBJ2-5; D is undetermined. CDR3 size: 11 residues. V lost 5 bases, J lost 5 bases, and 6 bases lay in between. Germline CDR1 is SEHNR and CDR2 is FQNEAQ (reference sequence). The chain's CDR3 is CASSPRETQYF. The CDR3 coding sequence is TGTGCCAGCAGCCCCCGGGAGACCCAGTACTTC.

J is TRBJ2-7 and V is TRBV4-2, with D possibly TRBD2 on 6 matching bases. This CDR3 spans 14 amino acids. CDR1 is LGHNA and CDR2 is YNFKEQ in the germline V gene. The V and J ends lost 2 bases and 9 bases respectively, with 17 bases between them. The CDR3 bases are TGTGCCAGCAGCCAACCCGGGGAGGTTTTGGGGCAGTACTTC. Protein sequence: CASSQPGEVLGQYF.

This chain uses TRBV30 with TRBJ2-5; D gene unclear. Deletions cut 0 bases from V and 7 bases from J, with 18 bases between. The CDR3 runs 15 residues. CDR1 is GTSNPN and CDR2 is SVGIG in the germline V gene (reference sequence). The CDR3 DNA follows: TGTGCCTGGAGTGTAGTGGGCCTCATGGTTGGGACCCAGTACTTC. It translates to CAWSVVGLMVGTQYF.

V is TRBV9 and J is TRBJ2-5; D is possibly TRBD2 (5 bases). Between the trimmed V and J ends, which lost 4 bases and 5 bases, there was a span of 18 bases. Germline V gene data show CDR1 as SGDLS and CDR2 as YYNGEE. This CDR3 has 15 residues. CDR3 sequence reads: CASSTEGRAWETQYF. CDR3 sequence (DNA): TGTGCCAGCAGCACCGAAGGGCGGGCGTGGGAGACCCAGTACTTC.

The rearrangement joins TRBV7-8 to TRBJ1-2; a possible D gene is TRBD1 (6 bases). The CDR3 runs 13 residues. Germline V gene sequence: CDR1 SGHVS, CDR2 FQNEAQ. V lost 0 bases, J lost 13 bases, and 15 bases lay in between. This chain's CDR3 is CASSLAARQALTF. CDR3 DNA: TGTGCCAGCAGCTTAGCCGCCAGACAGGCTCTCACCTTC. Full variable domain (remainder filled in from reference TRBV7-8 and TRBJ1-2): GAGVSQSPRYKVAKRGQDVALRCDPISGHVSLFWYQQALGQGPEFLTYFQNEAQLDKSGLPSDRFFAERPEGSVSTLKIQRTQQEDSAVYLCASSLAARQALTFGSGTRLTVV.

V usage is TRBV7-9 and J usage is TRBJ2-3; no reliable D call. The CDR3 extends over 14 amino acids. V lost 5 bases to trimming and J lost 4 bases, with 13 bases between them. Germline CDR1 SEHNR, CDR2 FQNEAQ (reference sequence). CDR3 coding DNA: TGTGCCAGCAGCAGAGGTGGGTCTGCAGATACGCAGTATTTT. As protein: CASSRGGSADTQYF.

J is TRBJ1-5 and V is TRBV2; 8 bases are a match to TRBD1. Trimming cost V 4 bases and J 6 bases; bases outside gene matches: 5. CDR1 is SNHLY, CDR2 FYNNEI, per germline. The CDR3 has 14 amino acids. The CDR3 spells CASSAEQGVQPQHF. CDR3 in DNA: TGTGCCAGCAGTGCCGAACAGGGGGTTCAGCCCCAGCATTTT.

The rearrangement uses TRBV7-2 and TRBJ2-1, with D perhaps TRBD2 (5 bases). V gave up 3 bases and J gave up 0 bases, with 6 bases separating them. This CDR3 has 14 residues. Looked up from germline, CDR1 is SGHTA and CDR2 is FQGNSA. The CDR3 protein is CASSFSGSYNEQFF. The CDR3 nucleotides are TGTGCCAGCAGCTTCAGCGGCTCCTACAATGAGCAGTTCTTC.

This chain uses TRBV7-9 with TRBJ2-5; maybe TRBD1 (6 bases). Deletions cut 5 bases from V and 5 bases from J, with 12 bases between. Germline V gene data show CDR1 as SEHNR and CDR2 as FQNEAQ (reference sequence). CDR3 length: 13 residues. In DNA form, the CDR3 reads TGTGCCAGCAGCCAAAACAGGGCTGAGACCCAGTACTTC. Its translation is CASSQNRAETQYF. Together with reference TRBV7-9 and TRBJ2-5, the CDR3 gives the full variable domain: DTGVSQNPRHKITKRGQNVTFRCDPISEHNRLYWYRQTLGQGPEFLTYFQNEAQLEKSRLLSDRFSAERPKGSFSTLEIQRTEQGDSAMYLCASSQNRAETQYFGPGTRLLVL.

The chain carries TRBV11-1 and TRBJ2-7, with 14 bases lining up with TRBD2. Germline V CDR1 and CDR2: SGHAT, FQDESV (reference sequence). V lost 2 bases, J lost 0 bases, and 9 bases stayed unmatched. This CDR3 has 19 amino acids. In DNA form, the CDR3 reads TGTGCCAGCAGCTTACCGACTAGCGGGAGGGCTCCGAGCTCCTACGAGCAGTACTTC. This encodes CASSLPTSGRAPSSYEQYF.

The chain employs TRBV6-5 and TRBJ2-7; no definite D call. The CDR3 has 13 residues. V gave up 2 bases and J gave up 3 bases, with 8 bases separating them. Germline assignment: CDR1 MNHEY and CDR2 SVGAGI. The CDR3 protein is CASSYGVYYEQYF. DNA of the CDR3: TGTGCCAGCAGTTACGGAGTCTACTACGAGCAGTACTTC.

The V call is TRBV7-8, the J call TRBJ1-3, with TRBD1 as a possible D gene (6 bases). CDR3 length equals 14 residues. CDR1 is SGHVS, CDR2 FQNEAQ, per germline. Between the trimmed V and J ends, which lost 4 bases and 3 bases, there was a span of 10 bases. CDR3 region: CASSSRGVGNTIYF. The CDR3 DNA is TGTGCCAGCAGCTCCAGGGGTGTTGGAAACACCATATATTTT.

The chain carries TRBV27 and TRBJ2-3, with TRBD2 matching 7 bases. Looked up from germline, CDR1 is MNHEY and CDR2 is SMNVEV (reference sequence). J lost 0 bases, V lost 5 bases, and 8 bases had no gene match. This CDR3 has 16 amino acids. The CDR3 DNA reads as TGTGCCAGCAGTCCCGGGGCTAGCGGTAGCACAGATACGCAGTATTTT. Encoded protein: CASSPGASGSTDTQYF.